The present TCR beta chain was sequenced within a study of cytomegalovirus exposure and HLA in healthy donors. Regarding the study as a whole: What a later analysis showed was that several of the most significant clusters appeared linked to common viral pathogens.

A few counts support this clone. The antigen remains unidentified. The V end lost 6 bases, the J end lost 4 bases, and 16 bases lay between the germline ends. Germline CDR1 is LGHNA and CDR2 is YNFKEQ. The CDR3 extends over 15 amino acids. PCR amplification relied on 60 Vbeta primers (plus 13 Jbeta primers). The data were produced by immunoSEQ multiplex PCR, yet TCRdb's version contains in-frame clones alone and is incomplete. The repertoire holds fewer than 90,000 clones, under 80% seen once, with around 10% in the top ten. The V and J genes are TRBV4-2 and TRBJ2-1; D possibly corresponds to TRBD2 (5 bases). The clonotype originates from a young man in good health and CMV-seropositive. Sequences were obtained from PBMCs. CDR3 loop: CASRESEAIYNEQFF. The CDR3 region has the DNA TGTGCCAGCAGAGAGTCGGAGGCTATATACAATGAGCAGTTCTTC.